One and the same sample provided the 17 T cell receptor beta chains below, sequenced in a study of resident and recirculating memory T cells in vitiligo. Clones were sequenced by immunoSEQ multiplex PCR, and TCRdb holds only the in-frame ones, with some missing. Of roughly 80,000 clones listed, under 95% are singletons. The sequenced sample was blood. The receptors derive from a male donor with vitiligo.

CDR3 sequence: CASSPTGGRGNEQFF. The CDR3 bases are TGTGCCAGCAGCCCGACAGGGGGCCGGGGAAATGAGCAGTTCTTC. The rearrangement links TRBV27 to TRBJ2-1, with 10 bases aligning to TRBD1. V shed 6 bases, J shed 7 bases, and the junction held 9 bases outside the gene matches. CDR3 length: 15 residues. Germline lookup yields CDR1 MNHEY and CDR2 SMNVEV (reference sequence).

The chain carries TRBV19 and TRBJ2-5; a possible D gene is TRBD1 (5 bases). The germline gives CDR1 LNHDA, CDR2 SQIVND (reference sequence). This CDR3 is built from 12 residues. The V end lost 6 bases, the J end lost 5 bases, and 10 bases lay between the germline ends. CDR3 coding DNA: TGTGCCAGTAGCAGGGCTGGGGAGACCCAGTACTTC. It is translated as CASSRAGETQYF.

The chain recombines TRBV2 with TRBJ1-2, with TRBD1 as a possible D gene (6 bases). Per the germline V gene, CDR1 is SNHLY and CDR2 is FYNNEI. Trimming took off 6 bases at V and 0 bases at J, with 11 bases between the two ends. The CDR3 consists of 14 residues. The CDR3 loop is CASRTGVTNYGYTF. Written as DNA, the CDR3 is TGTGCCAGCAGGACAGGCGTTACTAACTATGGCTACACCTTC.

This chain links TRBV7-9 with TRBJ1-1, with 8 positions matching TRBD1. CDR3 length: 14 residues. Losses at the gene ends were 4 bases for V and 6 bases for J; bases not matched to a gene: 7. CDR1 is SEHNR and CDR2 is FQNEAQ in the germline V gene (reference sequence). The CDR3 DNA follows: TGTGCCAGCAGCTCCCAACAGGGGGTGGCTGAAGCTTTCTTT. Translated: CASSSQQGVAEAFF.

The chain employs TRBV5-1 and TRBJ2-3; 12 bases are shared with TRBD1. The germline V gene encodes CDR1 SGHRS and CDR2 YFSETQ. V lost 4 bases to trimming and J lost 2 bases; unmatched junction nucleotides: 8. This CDR3 contains 17 residues. The CDR3 loop reads CASSPSGTGGPTDTQYF. CDR3 nucleotides: TGCGCCAGCAGCCCCTCCGGGACAGGGGGCCCCACAGATACGCAGTATTTT.

V is TRBV4-1 and J is TRBJ2-5; 7 bases agree with TRBD1. CDR1 and CDR2 (germline): MGHRA, YSYEKL. Trimming took 5 bases from V and 2 from J; bases not matched to a gene: 8. The CDR3 consists of 15 residues. The CDR3 bases are TGCGCCAGCAGCTTGACAGGGACCACACAAGAGACCCAGTACTTC. Its translation is CASSLTGTTQETQYF.

The chain joins TRBV30 to TRBJ1-3, with D possibly matching TRBD1 (5 bases). V was pared by 2 bases and J by 7 bases, with 24 bases between. CDR1 is GTSNPN, CDR2 SVGIG, per germline (reference sequence). This CDR3 has 17 residues. Written as DNA, the CDR3 is TGTGCCTGGAGTCCCCGGACGGGGACTCGGCCGCGGAACACCATATATTTT. Translated: CAWSPRTGTRPRNTIYF.

This chain uses TRBV4-3 with TRBJ2-5; 8 bases align to TRBD1. CDR1 is LGHNA, CDR2 YSLEER, per germline. This CDR3 contains 13 residues. Unmatched junction bases numbered 11, after V lost 4 bases and J lost 13 bases. The CDR3 protein is CASSPGQGGRSYF. In DNA form, the CDR3 reads TGCGCCAGCAGCCCAGGACAGGGTGGGAGGTCGTACTTC.

Written as DNA, the CDR3 is TGTGCCAGCAGCCCCCCGGGACAGACACCCTACACCTTC. This gives the protein CASSPPGQTPYTF. The rearrangement links TRBV28 to TRBJ1-2, with TRBD1 matching 7 bases. The germline gives CDR1 MDHEN, CDR2 SYDVKM. V shed 6 bases, J shed 10 bases, and the junction held 11 bases outside the gene matches. This CDR3 is built from 13 residues.

The chain couples TRBV18 to TRBJ2-1; 8 bases map to TRBD2. Germline lookup yields CDR1 KGHSH and CDR2 LQKENI. The length of the CDR3 is 16 residues. The trim removed 2 bases at V and 7 bases at J, leaving 10 bases unmatched. The CDR3 reads CASSPVAGGQRNEQFF. The CDR3 coding sequence is TGTGCCAGCTCACCAGTCGCGGGAGGCCAGAGGAATGAGCAGTTCTTC.

The chain is built from TRBV2 and TRBJ2-5, with D perhaps matching TRBD2 (5 bases). The CDR3 has 13 residues. Trimming stripped 8 bases from V and 2 bases from J, with 12 bases between. CDR1 SNHLY and CDR2 FYNNEI come from the germline V gene. The CDR3 region is CASEPGIQETQYF. For the CDR3, the DNA is TGTGCCAGCGAACCGGGGATACAAGAGACCCAGTACTTC.

The chain couples TRBV5-6 to TRBJ1-1; D unclear. The CDR3 extends over 11 amino acids. Trimming removed 0 bases from V and 8 bases from J, with 5 bases in between. CDR1 SGHDT and CDR2 YYEEEE come from the germline V gene. The DNA for the CDR3 is TGTGCCAGCAGCTTGGTACTCGAAGCTTTCTTT. As protein: CASSLVLEAFF.

This clone was seen more than once but under ten times. J is TRBJ1-1 and V is TRBV11-3; no clear D gene. The CDR3 is 16 amino acids. V was cut by 3 bases and J by 0 bases, with 14 bases left in between. The germline V gene has CDR1 SGHNT and CDR2 YENEEA. The CDR3 DNA follows: TGTGCCAGCAGCTTGGGCGGGGTGGCATTGAACACTGAAGCTTTCTTT. This codes for CASSLGGVALNTEAFF. Using reference TRBV11-3 and TRBJ1-1 for the parts outside the CDR3, the full variable domain is EAGVVQSPRYKIIEKKQPVAFWCNPISGHNTLYWYLQNLGQGPELLIRYENEEAVDDSQLPKDRFSAERLKGVDSTLKIQPAELGDSAVYLCASSLGGVALNTEAFFGQGTRLTVV.

This sequence joins TRBV28 and TRBJ1-1; D is unclear. Per germline, CDR1 MDHEN and CDR2 SYDVKM. The CDR3 is 13 amino acids. V lost 7 bases and J lost 2, with 11 bases in between. In DNA, the CDR3 is TGTGCCAGCACTCCCCCCGTAAACACTGAAGCTTTCTTT. This encodes CASTPPVNTEAFF. The complete variable domain, with remaining parts taken from reference TRBV28 and TRBJ1-1, reads DVKVTQSSRYLVKRTGEKVFLECVQDMDHENMFWYRQDPGLGLRLIYFSYDVKMKEKGDIPEGYSVSREKKERFSLILESASTNQTSMYLCASTPPVNTEAFFGQGTRLTVV.

The rearrangement links TRBV23-1 to TRBJ1-3; D may be TRBD1 (5 bases). TRBV23-1 counts as an open reading frame of uncertain function. The CDR3 sequence is 15 residues long. The V end lost 4 bases, the J end lost 0 bases, and 10 bases lay between the germline ends. CDR3 region: CASSLKGASGNTIYF. The DNA of the CDR3 is TGCGCCAGCAGTCTCAAAGGGGCCTCTGGAAACACCATATATTTT.

This clone was picked up a small number of times. The J gene is TRBJ2-1, the V gene TRBV5-1, with 10 positions matching TRBD2. V gave up 4 bases and J gave up 7 bases; unmatched junction bases: 8. The V gene's germline CDR1 is SGHRS and CDR2 YFSETQ. CDR3 length: 15 residues. The CDR3 nucleotides read TGCGCCAGCAGCACCGCGGTAGCGGGAGGTAATGAGCAGTTCTTC. Amino acid sequence: CASSTAVAGGNEQFF. Combining the CDR3 with reference TRBV5-1 and TRBJ2-1 gives the whole variable domain KAGVTQTPRYLIKTRGQQVTLSCSPISGHRSVSWYQQTPGQGLQFLFEYFSETQRNKGNFPGRFSGRQFSNSRSEMNVSTLELGDSALYLCASSTAVAGGNEQFFGPGTRLTVL.

This rearrangement joins TRBV29-1 to TRBJ1-1; D remains ambiguous. V lost 7 bases and J 5 bases, leaving 11 bases between the germline ends. Germline assignment: CDR1 SQVTM and CDR2 ANQGSEA. This CDR3 has 11 residues. The CDR3 loop is CSGGDYTEAFF. For the CDR3, the DNA is TGCAGCGGCGGTGATTATACTGAAGCTTTCTTT.